A single sample gave rise to the 21 T cell receptor beta chains below, sequenced in a study of cytomegalovirus exposure and HLA in healthy donors. It was with 60 Vbeta and 13 Jbeta primers that the PCR ran. Sequencing used immunoSEQ multiplex PCR; TCRdb keeps in-frame clones, though not all of them. The table lists about 170,000 clones. The sequenced material came from PBMCs. These receptors were collected from a young woman in good health and CMV-seropositive.

The chain links TRBV5-1 to TRBJ1-1; a possible D gene is TRBD1 (5 bases). The germline CDR1 and CDR2 sequences are SGHRS and YFSETQ. V was trimmed by 1 base and J by 4 bases, leaving 17 bases between them. CDR3 length equals 16 residues. CDR3 sequence reads: CASSLWGDGPSTEAFF. CDR3 DNA: TGCGCCAGCAGCTTGTGGGGGGACGGACCAAGCACTGAAGCTTTCTTT.

The rearrangement links TRBV5-1 to TRBJ2-7; 9 bases line up with TRBD1. V trimming: 6 bases; J trimming: 4 bases; junction bases outside the gene matches: 8. CDR3 length: 14 amino acids. Germline loops: CDR1 SGHRS, CDR2 YFSETQ. CDR3 sequence reads: CASTSGTGIYEQYF. CDR3 DNA: TGCGCCAGCACCTCGGGGACAGGGATATACGAGCAGTACTTC.

The chain is built from TRBV2 and TRBJ2-7; tentatively, D is TRBD1 (5 bases). From germline, CDR1 is SNHLY and CDR2 FYNNEI. The V gene lost 5 bases and the J gene lost 2 bases, with 16 bases spanning the gap. The CDR3 has 15 amino acids. DNA of the CDR3: TGTGCCAGCAGTCCGTCGACAGTTGGGCCCTACGAGCAGTACTTC. Its translation is CASSPSTVGPYEQYF.

CDR3 sequence reads: CASSLGGIGNTIYF. The CDR3 region has the DNA TGTGCCAGCAGCTTGGGAGGGATAGGAAACACCATATATTTT. The V gene is TRBV5-8, the J gene TRBJ1-3; D is unclear. CDR3 length: 14 amino acids. Germline V gene lookup returns CDR1 SGHTS and CDR2 YDEGEE. V was pared by 0 bases and J by 4 bases, with 8 bases between.

The V and J genes are TRBV5-4 and TRBJ1-1; D uncertain. The germline gives CDR1 SGHNT, CDR2 YYREEE (reference sequence). The CDR3 is made up of 13 amino acids. V was cut by 3 bases and J by 6 bases, with 12 bases left in between. The CDR3 protein is CASSSPAGAEAFF. DNA for the CDR3: TGTGCCAGCAGCTCCCCTGCGGGCGCTGAAGCTTTCTTT.

CDR3 sequence: CAIGGFMGEQYF. CDR3 coding DNA: TGTGCCATCGGAGGTTTCATGGGCGAGCAGTACTTC. This chain uses TRBV10-3 with TRBJ2-7; TRBD2 might be the D (5 bases). V lost 8 bases, J lost 6 bases, and 14 bases lay in between. The CDR3 loop spans 12 amino acids. The germline V gene encodes CDR1 ENHRY and CDR2 SYGVKD.

The chain carries TRBV7-6 and TRBJ1-1; 9 bases match TRBD1. Germline-derived CDR1 and CDR2 are SGHVS and FNYEAQ. V lost 6 bases and J lost 5; bases outside the gene matches: 10. This CDR3 comprises 15 residues. The chain's CDR3 is CASSQSTGGATEAFF. Written as DNA, the CDR3 is TGTGCCAGCAGTCAATCTACAGGGGGCGCGACTGAAGCTTTCTTT.

J is TRBJ2-4 and V is TRBV7-9; TRBD2 matches 8 bases. The germline V gene encodes CDR1 SEHNR and CDR2 FQNEAQ (reference sequence). Unmatched junction bases numbered 1, after V lost 9 bases and J lost 0 bases. The CDR3 runs to 13 residues. The CDR3 here is CARAGGAKNIQYF. DNA of the CDR3: TGTGCCAGGGCGGGAGGAGCCAAAAACATTCAGTACTTC.

This chain connects TRBV7-2 to TRBJ1-5; D is uncertain. Germline lookup yields CDR1 SGHTA and CDR2 FQGNSA. The V and J ends lost 1 base and 6 bases respectively, with 7 bases between them. The CDR3 is made up of 13 amino acids. CDR3 in amino acids: CASSLGSGQPQHF. CDR3 nucleotides: TGTGCCAGCAGCTTAGGGTCAGGTCAGCCCCAGCATTTT.

This chain links TRBV2 with TRBJ1-2; TRBD1 is a possible D gene (5 bases). Trimming left V 7 bases short and J 8 bases short, with 20 bases between. Germline V gene lookup returns CDR1 SNHLY and CDR2 FYNNEI. This CDR3 comprises 14 residues. CDR3 amino acids: CASIPPAGWVGYTF. The CDR3 DNA is TGTGCCAGCATTCCCCCGGCAGGGTGGGTAGGCTACACCTTC.

The chain recombines TRBV19 with TRBJ2-2; 10 positions match TRBD1. The CDR3 length is 16 residues. Losses at the gene ends were 7 bases for V and 2 bases for J; bases not matched to a gene: 7. Germline lookup yields CDR1 LNHDA and CDR2 SQIVND (reference sequence). The CDR3 DNA sequence: TGTGCCAGTAACCCCCGGGACAGGGGAAACACCGGGGAGCTGTTTTTT. As protein: CASNPRDRGNTGELFF.

The CDR3: CASSWDRGEGYTF. The CDR3 DNA follows: TGTGCCAGCTCCTGGGACAGGGGTGAGGGCTACACCTTC. This chain joins TRBV18 and TRBJ1-2; TRBD1 matches 10 bases. This CDR3 is 13 amino acids long. Trimming cost V 6 bases and J 8 bases; bases outside gene matches: 6. Germline lookup yields CDR1 KGHSH and CDR2 LQKENI.

The rearrangement joins TRBV7-6 to TRBJ2-7; no firm D call. The CDR3 has 12 residues. Germline values: CDR1 SGHVS, CDR2 FNYEAQ. V shed 5 bases and J shed 9 bases, with 14 bases lying between them. The CDR3 coding sequence is TGTGCCAGCAGCCCAAAACGGTCGCGGCAGTACTTC. Its protein is CASSPKRSRQYF.

The chain couples TRBV4-2 to TRBJ1-1, with 8 nucleotides matching TRBD1. With 5 bases clipped from V and 1 base from J, the junction kept 12 bases outside the gene matches. Germline values: CDR1 LGHNA, CDR2 YNFKEQ. The CDR3 sequence is 17 residues long. Written as DNA, the CDR3 is TGTGCCAGCAGCGCCTCCCCCTCAGGGGGCAAGAACACTGAAGCTTTCTTT. Translation gives CASSASPSGGKNTEAFF.

The chain carries TRBV10-3 and TRBJ2-2; 8 bases are shared with TRBD2. The ends lost 0 bases at V and 1 base at J; junction bases unmatched: 1. CDR1 and CDR2 from the germline V gene are ENHRY and SYGVKD. This CDR3 contains 16 residues. The CDR3 sequence: CAISESAGGNTGELFF. The CDR3 bases are TGTGCCATCAGTGAGTCGGCGGGAGGGAACACCGGGGAGCTGTTTTTT.

The rearrangement uses TRBV4-1 and TRBJ2-1; 9 bases align to TRBD2. Trimming removed 1 base from V and 9 bases from J; junction bases left unmatched: 7. Germline V gives CDR1 MGHRA, CDR2 YSYEKL. CDR3 length: 15 amino acids. In nucleotides, the CDR3 is TGCGCCAGCAGCCAAGTTCCAGCGGGAGGTGGTGAGCAGTTCTTC. It translates to CASSQVPAGGGEQFF.

The chain has TRBV5-5 and TRBJ2-7; D perhaps matches TRBD2 (5 bases). The CDR3 sequence is 14 residues long. Trimming took off 5 bases at V and 6 bases at J, with 18 bases between the two ends. The germline V gene encodes CDR1 SGHKS and CDR2 YYEKEE (reference sequence). CDR3 coding DNA: TGTGCCAGCAGGTCGCTGCGGGTCTCGGGCGAGCAGTACTTC. Translation: CASRSLRVSGEQYF. The whole variable domain, filled in from reference TRBV5-5 and TRBJ2-7, reads DAGVTQSPTHLIKTRGQQVTLRCSPISGHKSVSWYQQVLGQGPQFIFQYYEKEERGRGNFPDRFSARQFPNYSSELNVNALLLGDSALYLCASRSLRVSGEQYFGPGTRLTVT.

This chain links TRBV10-1 with TRBJ2-7; the D is unclear. Trimming removed 8 bases at V and 2 bases at J, with 10 bases between. Germline V gene data show CDR1 as WNHNN and CDR2 as SYGVQD (reference sequence). The CDR3 is 12 amino acids. CDR3 region: CASAASPYEQYF. CDR3 DNA: TGCGCCAGCGCGGCTTCCCCCTACGAGCAGTACTTC.

For this clone: The junction differs from germline at one of its ends, possibly a read error. The genes are TRBV7-7 and TRBJ2-5, with 12 bases that match TRBD1. Germline V gene data show CDR1 as SSHAT and CDR2 as FNYEAQ (reference sequence). The CDR3 runs to 16 residues. The CDR3 loop is CASSVNRDRGLETQYF. CDR3 DNA: TGTGCTAGCAGCGTAAATCGGGACAGGGGGCTGGAGACCCAGTACTTC.

The chain uses TRBV29-1 and TRBJ2-2; TRBD1 aligns across 7 bases. Trimming took 7 bases from V and 5 from J; bases not matched to a gene: 7. The CDR3 is 13 amino acids. CDR1 is SQVTM, CDR2 ANQGSEA, per germline. CDR3 in amino acids: CSANRGRTGELFF. The CDR3 region has the DNA TGCAGCGCGAACAGGGGAAGAACCGGGGAGCTGTTTTTT.

J is TRBJ1-1 and V is TRBV2; the match to TRBD1 covers 8 bases. Germline V gene sequence: CDR1 SNHLY, CDR2 FYNNEI. The CDR3 totals 14 residues. The V segment lost 5 bases and the J segment 4 bases; nucleotides outside the gene matches: 6. The CDR3 loop is CASSPDRVGTEAFF. CDR3 nucleotides: TGTGCCAGCAGTCCGGACAGGGTGGGCACTGAAGCTTTCTTT.